The clone carrying this T cell receptor (beta chain) was seen a few times. Lactation, pregnancy, other autoimmune disease or uncontrolled infection excluded patients. This sample is drawn from a study of T cells in Graves' hyperthyroidism and ophthalmopathy. Researchers amplified the TCR beta CDR3 regions from RNA transcripts. First-round RT-PCR with HTBI primers amplified the TCR CDR3 region. TCRdb passed the multiplex PCR reads through MiXCR, listing each CDR3 protein once. The repertoire holds more than 550,000 distinct CDR3 sequences, with 18% as singletons. Germline V lookup: CDR1 MNHEY, CDR2 SMNVEV (reference sequence). This CDR3 is 17 amino acids long. V shed 5 bases and J shed 3 bases, with 22 bases lying between them.

The chain couples TRBV27 to TRBJ2-5, with D possibly matching TRBD1 (5 bases). The source material was blood. The receptor comes from a woman aged 45-59 years with Graves' hyperthyroidism that later progressed to Graves' ophthalmopathy. The CDR3 protein is CASSRYPARTKKETQYF. The CDR3 DNA reads TGTGCCAGCAGTCGCTACCCGGCCCGGACAAAGAAAGAGACCCAGTACTTC.